This T cell receptor (beta chain) was identified during a study of response to subunit inactivated influenza vaccine. The germline CDR1 and CDR2 sequences are SGHRS and YFSETQ. V was pared by 2 bases and J by 3 bases, with 8 bases between. The CDR3 covers 14 residues. TCRdb passed the RT-PCR reads through MiXCR, listing each CDR3 protein once. There are approximately 520,000 distinct CDR3 sequences in the sample; about 15% occur only once, and less than 4% lies in the top ten. This receptor was taken from a man in his fifties or sixties who received an inactivated influenza vaccine. The chain couples TRBV5-1 to TRBJ2-2; D not resolved. Source: CD4+ T cells sorted from PBMCs, taken less than 30 months after vaccination. In DNA, the CDR3 is TGCGCCAGCAGCTTCTCCCCAGACACCGGGGAGCTGTTTTTT. Its translation is CASSFSPDTGELFF.